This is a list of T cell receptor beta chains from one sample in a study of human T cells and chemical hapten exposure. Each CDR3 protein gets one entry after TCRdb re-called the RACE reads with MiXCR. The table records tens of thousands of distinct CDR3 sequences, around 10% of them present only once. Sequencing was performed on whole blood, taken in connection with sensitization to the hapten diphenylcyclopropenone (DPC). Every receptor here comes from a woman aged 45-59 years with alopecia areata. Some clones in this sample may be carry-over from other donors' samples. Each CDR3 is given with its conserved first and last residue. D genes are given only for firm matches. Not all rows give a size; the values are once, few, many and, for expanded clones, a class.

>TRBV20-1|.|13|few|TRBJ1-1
CSASINRVTEAFF
TGCAGTGCTAGCATAAACAGGGTCACTGAAGCTTTCTTT
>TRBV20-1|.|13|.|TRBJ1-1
CSARRGGITEAFF
TGCAGTGCTAGAAGGGGGGGTATCACTGAAGCTTTCTTT
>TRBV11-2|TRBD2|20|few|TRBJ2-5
CASSLRTSGGARVFAATQYF
TGTGCCAGCAGCTTGCGGACTAGCGGGGGGGCCCGGGTTTTTGCAGCGACCCAGTACTTC
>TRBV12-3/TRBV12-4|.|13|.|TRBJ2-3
CASSSRQTDTQYF
TGTGCCAGCAGTTCCCGTCAAACAGATACGCAGTATTTT
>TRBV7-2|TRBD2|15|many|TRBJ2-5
CASSSSGGVVETQYF
TGTGCCAGCAGCTCTAGCGGGGGGGTGGTAGAGACCCAGTACTTC
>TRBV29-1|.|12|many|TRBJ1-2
CSAIGQNYGYTF
TGCAGCGCAATAGGACAGAACTATGGCTACACCTTC
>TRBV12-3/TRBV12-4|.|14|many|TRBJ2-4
CASSRVESKNIQYF
TGTGCCAGCAGTCGGGTCGAATCCAAAAACATTCAGTACTTC
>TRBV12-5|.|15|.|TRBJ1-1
CASGFTVRGGTEAFF
TGTGCTAGTGGTTTCACGGTTAGGGGGGGTACTGAAGCTTTCTTT
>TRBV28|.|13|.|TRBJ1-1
CASALGGNTEAFF
TGTGCCAGCGCGTTAGGAGGGAACACTGAAGCTTTCTTT
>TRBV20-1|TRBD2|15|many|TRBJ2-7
CSLPRLTSGGYEQYF
TGCAGCCTCCCTCGGCTGACTAGCGGGGGCTACGAGCAGTACTTC
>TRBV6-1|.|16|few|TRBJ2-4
CASRVQHRAPINIQYF
TGTGCCAGCAGGGTACAACACAGGGCCCCAATAAACATTCAGTACTTC
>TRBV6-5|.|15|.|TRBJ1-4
CASSYSRGSGEKLFF
TGTGCCAGCAGTTACTCAAGGGGGTCTGGGGAAAAACTGTTTTTT
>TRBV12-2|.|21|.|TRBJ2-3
CASRSTRGEGLAEKITDTQYF
TGTGCAAGTCGCTCCACTCGCGGGGAAGGGCTAGCCGAGAAGATCACAGATACGCAGTATTTT
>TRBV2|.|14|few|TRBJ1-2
CASSPQGPNYGYTF
TGTGCCAGCAGCCCACAGGGTCCCAACTATGGCTACACCTTC
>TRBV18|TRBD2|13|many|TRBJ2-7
CASSPGEGTEQYF
TGTGCCAGCTCACCGGGGGAGGGGACCGAGCAGTACTTC
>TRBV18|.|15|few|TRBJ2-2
CASCQGTGNTGELFF
TGTGCCAGCTGCCAAGGGACTGGGAACACCGGGGAGCTGTTTTTT
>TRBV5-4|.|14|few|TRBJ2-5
CASSAGVIQETQYF
TGTGCCAGCAGTGCAGGGGTGATCCAAGAGACCCAGTACTTC
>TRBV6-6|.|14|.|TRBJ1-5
CASSQPPTTGAQHF
TGTGCCAGCAGTCAGCCACCCACCACGGGAGCCCAGCATTTT
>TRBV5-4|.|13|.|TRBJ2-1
CASSLDQTGKQFF
TGTGCCAGCAGCTTGGATCAAACGGGAAAGCAGTTCTTC
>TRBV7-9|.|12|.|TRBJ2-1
CASSLSWDEQFF
TGTGCCAGCAGCTTATCCTGGGATGAGCAGTTCTTC
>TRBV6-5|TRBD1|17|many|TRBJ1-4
CASSYSDRGLTNEKLFF
TGTGCCAGCAGTTACTCGGACAGGGGCTTGACTAATGAAAAACTGTTTTTT
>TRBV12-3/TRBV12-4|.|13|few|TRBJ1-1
CASSWLRGTEAFF
TGTGCCAGCAGTTGGTTGAGGGGCACTGAAGCTTTCTTT
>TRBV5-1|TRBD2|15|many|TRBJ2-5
CASSLGTSGEETQYF
TGCGCCAGCAGCTTGGGGACTAGCGGAGAAGAGACCCAGTACTTC
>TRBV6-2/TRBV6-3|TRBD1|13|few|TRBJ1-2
CASSYTGDYGYTF
TGTGCCAGCAGTTATACAGGGGATTATGGCTACACCTTC
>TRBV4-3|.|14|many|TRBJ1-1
CASSQEWTLTEAFF
TGCGCCAGCAGCCAAGAATGGACCCTCACTGAAGCTTTCTTT
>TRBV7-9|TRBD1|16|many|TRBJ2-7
CASSLAVTGGKGEQYF
TGTGCCAGCAGCTTAGCGGTCACAGGGGGCAAGGGCGAGCAGTACTTC
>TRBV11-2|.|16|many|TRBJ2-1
CASSLHGGGIDNEQFF
TGTGCCAGCAGCCTCCATGGAGGGGGCATCGACAATGAGCAGTTCTTC
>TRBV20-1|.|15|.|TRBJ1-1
CSARIGGSRNTEAFF
TGCAGTGCTCGGATCGGGGGAAGTCGGAACACTGAAGCTTTCTTT
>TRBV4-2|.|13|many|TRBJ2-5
CASSLGLGETQYF
TGTGCCAGCAGCCTCGGACTGGGCGAGACCCAGTACTTC
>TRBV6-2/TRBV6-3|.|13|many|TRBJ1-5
CASRLISNQPQHF
TGTGCCAGCAGGTTGATTAGCAATCAGCCCCAGCATTTT
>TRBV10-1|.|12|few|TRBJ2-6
CASSESANVLTF
TGCGCCAGCAGTGAGTCGGCCAACGTCCTGACTTTC
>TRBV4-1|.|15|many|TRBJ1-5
CASSQVADSNQPQHF
TGCGCCAGCAGCCAAGTAGCAGATAGCAATCAGCCCCAGCATTTT
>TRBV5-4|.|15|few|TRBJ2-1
CASSFAGFLDSEQFF
TGTGCCAGCAGCTTTGCAGGGTTTCTCGATAGTGAGCAGTTCTTC
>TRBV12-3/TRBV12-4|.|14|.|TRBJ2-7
CASNQDGWSYEQYF
TGTGCCAGCAACCAGGACGGATGGTCCTACGAGCAGTACTTC
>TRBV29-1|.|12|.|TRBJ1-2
CSVEQTNYGYTF
TGCAGCGTTGAACAGACTAACTATGGCTACACCTTC
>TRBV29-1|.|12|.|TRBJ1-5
CSVGDLNQPQHF
TGCAGCGTGGGGGATCTCAATCAGCCCCAGCATTTT
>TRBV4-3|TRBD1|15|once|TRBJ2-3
CASSHGTGTLDTQYF
TGCGCCAGCAGCCACGGGACAGGCACTCTTGATACGCAGTATTTT
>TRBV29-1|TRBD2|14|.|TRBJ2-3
CSVKSGSPSDTQYF
TGCAGCGTGAAAAGCGGGAGCCCCTCAGATACGCAGTATTTT
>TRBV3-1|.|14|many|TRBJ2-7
CASSQYSNPTEQYF
TGTGCCAGCAGCCAATACAGTAATCCTACCGAGCAGTACTTC
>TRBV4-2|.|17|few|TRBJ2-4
CASSQEPRTLAKNIQYF
TGTGCCAGCAGCCAAGAACCCCGAACTTTAGCCAAAAACATTCAGTACTTC
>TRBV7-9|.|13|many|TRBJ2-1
CASSWDYIDEQFF
TGTGCCAGCAGCTGGGATTACATTGATGAGCAGTTCTTC
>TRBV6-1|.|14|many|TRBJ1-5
CASSERLGNQPQHF
TGTGCCAGCAGTGAAAGGTTAGGTAATCAGCCCCAGCATTTT
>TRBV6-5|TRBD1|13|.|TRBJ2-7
CASRETGSYEQYF
TGTGCCAGCAGAGAGACAGGGTCCTACGAGCAGTACTTC
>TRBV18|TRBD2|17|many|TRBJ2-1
CASSPPWDYVKPGEQFF
TGTGCCAGCTCACCACCGTGGGACTATGTTAAACCTGGTGAGCAGTTCTTC